These T cell receptor beta chains were read from a single sample in a study of blood T cell repertoires in COVID-19. The repertoire was sequenced with immunoSEQ multiplex PCR; TCRdb's copy has only in-frame clones and lacks some. This repertoire shows about 260,000 clones, 70% to 90% found once; its top ten account for under 2%. The sequencing sample was made of peripheral blood. Every receptor here comes from a man in his thirties or forties with active or convalescent COVID-19. The CDR3 runs from the conserved cysteine through the conserved F or W. A D gene is named only where the DNA matches it firmly. The size field is filled for only some rows; it gives once, few, many or a size class.

v_call: TRBV3-1/TRBV3-2; d_call: .; clone_size: .; cdr3_length: 15; j_call: TRBJ1-2; cdr3_nt: TGTGCCAGCAGCCACGAGGACAGACTTAACTATGGCTACACCTTC; cdr3_aa: CASSHEDRLNYGYTF
v_call: TRBV6-6; d_call: TRBD2; clone_size: few; cdr3_length: 15; j_call: TRBJ2-7; cdr3_nt: TGTGCCAGCACCATGGCCCAGCGGGGGTCCTACGAGCAGTACTTC; cdr3_aa: CASTMAQRGSYEQYF
v_call: TRBV19; d_call: .; clone_size: once; cdr3_length: 13; j_call: TRBJ1-2; cdr3_nt: TGTGCCAGCGGGGGGCGACCAACTAATGGCTACACCTTC; cdr3_aa: CASGGRPTNGYTF
v_call: TRBV6-5; d_call: TRBD2; clone_size: .; cdr3_length: 14; j_call: TRBJ2-7; cdr3_nt: TGTGCCAGCAGTACTAGCGGGGGATTCTACGAGCAGTACTTC; cdr3_aa: CASSTSGGFYEQYF
v_call: TRBV5-1; d_call: .; clone_size: .; cdr3_length: 13; j_call: TRBJ1-1; cdr3_nt: TGCGCCAGCAGCCCGCAAGGGAGGTCCAGCGCTTTCTTT; cdr3_aa: CASSPQGRSSAFF
v_call: TRBV6-5; d_call: .; clone_size: .; cdr3_length: 15; j_call: TRBJ2-2; cdr3_nt: TGTGCCAGCAGGCCCGGACAGACAAACACCGGGGAGCTGTTTTTT; cdr3_aa: CASRPGQTNTGELFF
v_call: TRBV18; d_call: .; clone_size: .; cdr3_length: 14; j_call: TRBJ2-1; cdr3_nt: TGTGCCAGCTCACCTTTTATTGCGGAGGACGAGCAGTTCTTC; cdr3_aa: CASSPFIAEDEQFF
v_call: TRBV5-1; d_call: .; clone_size: few; cdr3_length: 15; j_call: TRBJ2-6; cdr3_nt: TGCGCCAGCAGCTTGGTCGGGTCTGGGGCCAACGTCCTGACTTTC; cdr3_aa: CASSLVGSGANVLTF
v_call: TRBV19; d_call: .; clone_size: .; cdr3_length: 13; j_call: TRBJ1-1; cdr3_nt: TGTGCCAGTAGAGATAGGGGGTTCACTGAAGCTTTCTTT; cdr3_aa: CASRDRGFTEAFF
v_call: TRBV7-9; d_call: .; clone_size: .; cdr3_length: 13; j_call: TRBJ1-1; cdr3_nt: TGTGCCAGCAGCTCCGGACTTGGGACTGAAGCTTTCTTT; cdr3_aa: CASSSGLGTEAFF
v_call: TRBV5-1; d_call: TRBD2; clone_size: once; cdr3_length: 16; j_call: TRBJ2-5; cdr3_nt: TGCGCCAGCAGCTTGGTGGCTAGCGGGGGGAAAGAGACCCAGTACTTC; cdr3_aa: CASSLVASGGKETQYF
v_call: TRBV12-3/TRBV12-4; d_call: .; clone_size: .; cdr3_length: 13; j_call: TRBJ1-6; cdr3_nt: TGTGCCAGCAGTTTAAGCCAGGGGTCACCCCTCCACTTT; cdr3_aa: CASSLSQGSPLHF
v_call: TRBV7-2; d_call: .; clone_size: .; cdr3_length: 15; j_call: TRBJ1-1; cdr3_nt: TGTGCCAGCAGCTCCATGGGGGCGATGAACACTGAAGCTTTCTTT; cdr3_aa: CASSSMGAMNTEAFF
v_call: TRBV5-8; d_call: .; clone_size: .; cdr3_length: 13; j_call: TRBJ2-3; cdr3_nt: TGTGCCAGCAGCGGCCAGGGAAAAGATACGCAGTATTTT; cdr3_aa: CASSGQGKDTQYF
v_call: TRBV27; d_call: .; clone_size: .; cdr3_length: 15; j_call: TRBJ1-3; cdr3_nt: TGTGCCAGCATGATTGGGGCAGCTACTGGAAACACCATATATTTT; cdr3_aa: CASMIGAATGNTIYF
v_call: TRBV19; d_call: .; clone_size: few; cdr3_length: 12; j_call: TRBJ1-1; cdr3_nt: TGTGCCAGTAGTATAGGGAGGACCGAAGCTTTCTTT; cdr3_aa: CASSIGRTEAFF
v_call: TRBV10-3; d_call: .; clone_size: .; cdr3_length: 18; j_call: TRBJ1-3; cdr3_nt: TGTGCCATCAGTGAGTCGGTAAGCCCAGGGTGGTTTGGAAACACCATATATTTT; cdr3_aa: CAISESVSPGWFGNTIYF
v_call: TRBV5-4; d_call: .; clone_size: .; cdr3_length: 15; j_call: TRBJ1-2; cdr3_nt: TGTGCCAGCAGCTTGGGTTTTGGGGGCGTCGATGGCTACACCTTC; cdr3_aa: CASSLGFGGVDGYTF
v_call: TRBV18; d_call: .; clone_size: .; cdr3_length: 13; j_call: TRBJ2-7; cdr3_nt: TGTGCCAGTGCTCAACAACAGGGATACGAGCAGTACTTC; cdr3_aa: CASAQQQGYEQYF
v_call: TRBV18; d_call: .; clone_size: .; cdr3_length: 14; j_call: TRBJ2-7; cdr3_nt: TGTGCCAGCTCACCCCAGGGGACCCCCTACGAGCAGTACTTC; cdr3_aa: CASSPQGTPYEQYF
v_call: TRBV2; d_call: .; clone_size: .; cdr3_length: 14; j_call: TRBJ1-4; cdr3_nt: TGTGCCAGCAGGGGAACCTACGAGGGTGGGGAACTGTTTTTT; cdr3_aa: CASRGTYEGGELFF
v_call: TRBV9; d_call: TRBD1; clone_size: .; cdr3_length: 14; j_call: TRBJ1-4; cdr3_nt: TGTGCCAGCAGCGGGGACAGTTCCAATGAAAAACTGTTTTTT; cdr3_aa: CASSGDSSNEKLFF
v_call: TRBV27; d_call: .; clone_size: .; cdr3_length: 13; j_call: TRBJ2-2; cdr3_nt: TGTGCCAGCAGTTTATCCCGGTCCGGGGAGCTGTTTTTT; cdr3_aa: CASSLSRSGELFF
v_call: TRBV7-2; d_call: TRBD2; clone_size: .; cdr3_length: 18; j_call: TRBJ2-7; cdr3_nt: TGTGCCAGCAGCTTAGTTGGGACTAGCGGGGGGGCGACCTACGAGCAGTACTTC; cdr3_aa: CASSLVGTSGGATYEQYF
v_call: TRBV10-2; d_call: TRBD1; clone_size: once; cdr3_length: 13; j_call: TRBJ1-5; cdr3_nt: TGCGCCAGCAGGGGGACAGGGAGTAAGCCCCAGCATTTT; cdr3_aa: CASRGTGSKPQHF
v_call: TRBV6-1; d_call: .; clone_size: .; cdr3_length: 14; j_call: TRBJ1-2; cdr3_nt: TGTGCCAGCAGTGAAACGAGAGCTAACTATGGCTACACCTTC; cdr3_aa: CASSETRANYGYTF
v_call: TRBV5-6; d_call: .; clone_size: .; cdr3_length: 19; j_call: TRBJ2-3; cdr3_nt: TGTGCCAGCAGCTGGTGGGCAGGGACCGGGGGTCGCCCCACAGATACGCAGTATTTT; cdr3_aa: CASSWWAGTGGRPTDTQYF
v_call: TRBV18; d_call: TRBD1; clone_size: .; cdr3_length: 15; j_call: TRBJ1-5; cdr3_nt: TGTGCCAGCTCACGCGGACAGGGTAGAGATCAGCCCCAGCATTTT; cdr3_aa: CASSRGQGRDQPQHF
v_call: TRBV6-1; d_call: TRBD1; clone_size: .; cdr3_length: 14; j_call: TRBJ1-5; cdr3_nt: TGTGCCAGCAGGGAAGGGACAGGTGGACAGCCCCAGCATTTT; cdr3_aa: CASREGTGGQPQHF
v_call: TRBV7-9; d_call: TRBD2; clone_size: .; cdr3_length: 16; j_call: TRBJ2-5; cdr3_nt: TGTGCCAGCAGCTGGGGGACTAGCGGGGCGGGAGAGACCCAGTACTTC; cdr3_aa: CASSWGTSGAGETQYF
v_call: TRBV18; d_call: .; clone_size: .; cdr3_length: 16; j_call: TRBJ2-5; cdr3_nt: TGTGCCAGCTCACCACCCATGCGTCAGAGGGGGGAGACCCAGTACTTC; cdr3_aa: CASSPPMRQRGETQYF